This TCR beta chain was sequenced in a study of blood T cell repertoires in COVID-19 (dated by TCRdb to between 2020 and 2021). A note on the overall study: The collaborator samples originated in the United States, Italy and Spain and spanned the acute and convalescent phases of COVID-19. The material from the prospective study consisted of cDNA or gDNA derived from T cells, B-cell-depleted T cells, or PBMCs. Subjects who had been exposed to COVID-19, were actively infected with it, or had recovered from it provided the deeply sampled blood TCRbeta repertoires that made up the dataset. The repertoires were released in a freely available public database meant as a resource for research on the immune response to SARS-CoV-2. The samples were drawn from the first 160 participants of the ongoing ImmuneRACE study and from more than 1,000 subjects provided by 6 global collaborators. Nearly every sample came with metadata listing a de-identified subject ID, COVID-19 status, age in years and sex. Where available, HLA class I and class II types were obtained from metadata supplied by the sample provider rather than from assay-based typing.

The germline V gene (reference sequence) provides CDR1 SEHNR and CDR2 FQNEAQ. The CDR3 goes from the cysteine to the phenylalanine over 11 residues. Solely the CDR3 DNA is kept, with 33 bases framed from the first base. V is reduced by 6 bases and J by 7 bases, leaving a spacing of 9 bases between them. TCRbeta CDR3 regions were amplified from genomic DNA by means of the immunoSEQ Assay, a bias-controlled multiplex PCR. The source study handled its data this way. Nucleated cell counts per sample were estimated from amplification of reference gene primers within the assay. Sequence reads were collapsed and filtered to measure the absolute abundance of every unique TCRbeta CDR3 rearrangement. For each sample, productive Simpson clonality was calculated as the square root of Simpson's diversity index across productive rearrangements. What TCRdb holds here is the immuneACCESS table cut down to in-frame rearrangements. Part of the clones is not present; checked against another copy, under half of the missing clones reflect an unresolved V gene, and the others are unexplained. From that table come the V and J calls and clone size; the DNA was used to work out D and trimming. For this sample the table gives around 85,000 clones, of which 80% to 90% were detected only once. The ten largest clones capture approximately 1.2% of the sample.

In the case of this clone: The antigen it recognizes is unknown. No base quality information exists; no much larger clone differs at one position.

In the prospective study, participants were about 18 to 100 years old, resided in 24 geographic areas of the United States, and were enrolled through a virtual design. In the prospective study, cohorts were assigned on the basis of participant-reported clinical history obtained from a screening survey and a study questionnaire. Each participant in the prospective study had whole blood, serum and a nasopharyngeal or oropharyngeal swab collected by mobile phlebotomists. Additional blood draws and questionnaires over a roughly two-month period could optionally be provided by prospective study participants. Before DNA extraction, prospective study blood samples were shipped either frozen or at room temperature. General study outcomes and caveats: Clinical and demographic metadata were provided uncurated, with the amount varying by source and participant.

Input material: PBMCs or T cells enriched from blood (not recorded which). The TCR originated in a woman aged 50 to 60 with acute COVID-19. The chain uses TRBV7-9 and TRBJ1-2; the D region possibly corresponds to TRBD1 (5 bases align). The sequence in DNA is TGTGCCAGCAGTACAGGAAGTGGCTACACCTTC. This translates into CASSTGSGYTF. The entire variable domain, with the stretches around the CDR3 drawn from the reference TRBV7-9 and TRBJ1-2 proteins, is DTGVSQNPRHKITKRGQNVTFRCDPISEHNRLYWYRQTLGQGPEFLTYFQNEAQLEKSRLLSDRFSAERPKGSFSTLEIQRTEQGDSAMYLCASSTGSGYTFGSGTRLTVV.